The 21 T cell receptor beta chains below all came from one sample that was sequenced in a study of post-analysis software for immune sequencing data. The TCR beta cDNA libraries contained unique molecular identifiers. MiXCR was run by TCRdb on the PCR reads, yielding one entry per CDR3 protein. This sample has a few hundred thousand distinct CDR3 sequences, with about a third found just once. These receptors' targets are unknown. General study findings and limits: Five TRBV segments were more frequent in patients than controls; TRBV5-6, TRBV5-1 and TRBV20-1 belonged to this group.

The sequenced sample consisted of blood. The receptors derive from a girl aged 5 to 17 with multiple sclerosis.

This clonotype was seen a few times. J is TRBJ2-1 and V is TRBV18; D is ambiguous. Trimming removed 2 bases from V and 10 bases from J, with 9 bases in between. CDR3 length: 12 amino acids. The germline gives CDR1 KGHSH, CDR2 LQKENI. The CDR3 DNA is TGTGCCAGCTCACCAAACGAGATCGAGCAGTTCTTC. Protein product: CASSPNEIEQFF.

This clonotype was seen repeatedly, ten times or more. One junction end does not reproduce the germline sequence, and a read error may be involved. This rearrangement joins TRBV29-1 to TRBJ2-1, with D perhaps TRBD1 (6 bases). This CDR3 region has 12 residues. The germline CDR1 and CDR2 sequences are SQVTM and ANQGSEA. The CDR3 spells CSVESRDKEQFF. The CDR3 DNA is TGCAGCGTTGAAAGCCGGGACAAGGAGCAGTTCTTC.

A few counts support this clonotype. The chain couples TRBV4-1 to TRBJ2-5, with D uncertain. CDR3 length: 14 amino acids. Germline values: CDR1 MGHRA, CDR2 YSYEKL. Deletions cut 1 base from V and 2 bases from J, with 8 bases between. For the CDR3, the DNA is TGCGCCAGCAGCCAAGGGGGAACACAAGAGACCCAGTACTTC. Translation: CASSQGGTQETQYF.

J is TRBJ2-7 and V is TRBV10-3; a possible D gene is TRBD2 (7 bases). This CDR3 comprises 13 residues. The germline CDR1 and CDR2 sequences are ENHRY and SYGVKD. V shed 8 bases and J shed 2 bases, with 13 bases lying between them. The CDR3 sequence: CAIRGGPTYEQYF. CDR3 DNA sequence: TGTGCCATCCGCGGGGGCCCTACCTACGAGCAGTACTTC.

This chain connects TRBV27 to TRBJ2-5; 9 positions match TRBD1. V gave up 8 bases and J gave up 5 bases; unmatched junction bases: 9. The CDR3 is 14 residues long. CDR1 and CDR2 (germline): MNHEY, SMNVEV (reference sequence). Here the CDR3 reads CASGGTGLWETQYF. The CDR3 DNA reads as TGTGCCAGCGGCGGGACAGGGCTATGGGAGACCCAGTACTTC.

J is TRBJ1-1 and V is TRBV5-6; the D gene is possibly TRBD1 (6 bases). Germline V lookup: CDR1 SGHDT, CDR2 YYEEEE. V was trimmed by 1 base and J by 4 bases, leaving 14 bases between them. This CDR3 spans 15 amino acids. The CDR3 protein is CASSLKGEGGTEAFF. The CDR3 DNA follows: TGTGCCAGCAGCTTGAAGGGCGAGGGGGGCACTGAAGCTTTCTTT. Supplemented by reference TRBV5-6 and TRBJ1-1, the full variable domain reads DAGVTQSPTHLIKTRGQQVTLRCSPKSGHDTVSWYQQALGQGPQFIFQYYEEEERQRGNFPDRFSGHQFPNYSSELNVNALLLGDSALYLCASSLKGEGGTEAFFGQGTRLTVV.

The CDR3 loop is CASSQGRTGRIFNEQFF. The DNA of the CDR3 is TGCGCCAGCAGCCAGGGTCGAACAGGTCGAATCTTCAATGAGCAGTTCTTC. V gene TRBV4-3 combines with J gene TRBJ2-1, with D possibly being TRBD1 (5 bases). V lost 3 bases and J lost 6, with 21 bases in between. Germline loops: CDR1 LGHNA, CDR2 YSLEER. The CDR3 has 17 amino acids.

A few counts support this clonotype. The CDR3 sequence: CATQLSTGTQETQYF. CDR3 bases: TGTGCCACGCAATTATCGACAGGGACTCAAGAGACCCAGTACTTC. The chain joins TRBV10-3 to TRBJ2-5; D may be TRBD1 (7 bases). The CDR3 has 15 amino acids. Per the germline V gene, CDR1 is ENHRY and CDR2 is SYGVKD. The V gene lost 10 bases and the J gene lost 2 bases, with 20 bases spanning the gap.

The V gene is TRBV5-1, the J gene TRBJ2-1, with D tentatively TRBD1 (5 bases). The CDR3 is 13 residues long. The V and J ends lost 0 bases and 6 bases respectively, with 7 bases between them. Per germline, CDR1 SGHRS and CDR2 YFSETQ. The CDR3 bases are TGCGCCAGCAGCTTGGGACAGACCAATGAGCAGTTCTTC. Amino acids: CASSLGQTNEQFF.

This clonotype was detected only a few times. This chain links TRBV2 with TRBJ2-2; 7 nucleotides agree with TRBD1. Germline values: CDR1 SNHLY, CDR2 FYNNEI. Unmatched junction bases numbered 13, after V lost 8 bases and J lost 10 bases. The CDR3 covers 14 residues. CDR3 in DNA: TGTGCCAGCCATCGGGACAGTTTCCTATCGGAGCTGTTTTTT. Translating gives CASHRDSFLSELFF.

This clonotype was seen more than once but under ten times. The chain recombines TRBV7-8 with TRBJ2-7; possible D gene TRBD1, 6 bases. The V end lost 1 base, the J end lost 6 bases, and 13 bases lay between the germline ends. The CDR3 runs 14 residues. Germline V gene sequence: CDR1 SGHVS, CDR2 FQNEAQ. As DNA, the CDR3 is TGTGCCAGCAGCTTAGGTAACAGGGCAGTCGAGCAGTACTTC. Its protein product is CASSLGNRAVEQYF.

The gene calls are TRBV29-1 and TRBJ2-5, with TRBD1 identical over 8 bases. Unmatched junction bases numbered 7, after V lost 8 bases and J lost 5 bases. The CDR3 runs to 12 residues. The germline gives CDR1 SQVTM, CDR2 ANQGSEA. The CDR3: CSWAGGTETQYF. DNA for the CDR3: TGCAGCTGGGCAGGGGGCACCGAGACCCAGTACTTC.

The rearrangement links TRBV6-1 to TRBJ2-2; D unclear. The CDR3 has 10 residues. Germline loops: CDR1 MNHNS, CDR2 SASEGT. V gave up 8 bases and J gave up 5 bases, with 3 bases separating them. CDR3 residues: CASDTGELFF. CDR3 sequence (DNA): TGTGCCAGCGATACCGGGGAGCTGTTTTTT.

The chain employs TRBV20-1 and TRBJ2-5; 9 positions match TRBD2. Trimming cost V 2 bases and J 7 bases; bases outside gene matches: 11. CDR3 length: 15 amino acids. CDR1 is DFQATT and CDR2 is SNEGSKA in the germline V gene (reference sequence). Here the CDR3 reads CSARPSGGYKGTQYF. CDR3 nucleotides: TGCAGTGCTAGACCCAGCGGGGGGTACAAGGGGACCCAGTACTTC.

This clonotype was observed a handful of times. The rearrangement uses TRBV7-9 and TRBJ2-1, with TRBD1 matching 10 bases. The CDR3 runs to 18 residues. Germline assignment: CDR1 SEHNR and CDR2 FQNEAQ (reference sequence). The V segment lost 5 bases and the J segment 0 bases; nucleotides outside the gene matches: 10. The CDR3 loop is CASSSRDRGFSSYNEQFF. The CDR3 DNA sequence: TGTGCCAGCAGCAGCCGGGACAGGGGTTTTAGCTCCTACAATGAGCAGTTCTTC.

This clonotype was counted at least ten times. The gene calls are TRBV4-2 and TRBJ2-7; 9 bases fit TRBD1. Losses at the gene ends were 0 bases for V and 5 bases for J; bases not matched to a gene: 8. This CDR3 has 16 amino acids. The germline CDR1 and CDR2 sequences are LGHNA and YNFKEQ. The CDR3 here is CASSQDLGTGLNEQYF. The CDR3 DNA is TGTGCCAGCAGCCAAGATCTCGGGACAGGGCTCAACGAGCAGTACTTC.

This sequence joins TRBV7-2 and TRBJ1-3, with TRBD1 matching 7 bases. J gave up 3 bases and V 5 bases, and 4 bases lay outside the gene matches. The CDR3 spans 14 residues. Germline V gene sequence: CDR1 SGHTA, CDR2 FQGNSA. The CDR3: CASSTGTVGNTIYF. In DNA, the CDR3 is TGTGCCAGCAGCACCGGGACAGTTGGAAACACCATATATTTT. The full variable domain, completed using reference TRBV7-2 and TRBJ1-3, is GAGVSQSPSNKVTEKGKDVELRCDPISGHTALYWYRQSLGQGLEFLIYFQGNSAPDKSGLPSDRFSAERTGGSVSTLTIQRTQQEDSAVYLCASSTGTVGNTIYFGEGSWLTVV.

CDR3 sequence reads: CASSRTGDHTF. CDR3 in DNA: TGTGCCAGCAGCCGAACGGGGGACCACACCTTC. V and J are TRBV7-9 and TRBJ1-2, with D possibly being TRBD1 (5 bases). The CDR3 totals 11 residues. Trimming removed 5 bases from V and 12 bases from J, with 13 bases in between. Germline V gene data show CDR1 as SEHNR and CDR2 as FQNEAQ (reference sequence).

This clonotype was seen more than once but under ten times. The rearrangement joins TRBV7-9 to TRBJ2-7, with D perhaps matching TRBD1 or TRBD2 (5 bases each). There are 14 residues in the CDR3. Germline V gives CDR1 SEHNR, CDR2 FQNEAQ (reference sequence). V shed 5 bases and J shed 3 bases, with 14 bases lying between them. In DNA form, the CDR3 reads TGTGCCAGCAGCACTCCCCGGGACGGCTACGAGCAGTACTTC. Translation: CASSTPRDGYEQYF.

This sequence joins TRBV12-3 or TRBV12-4 and TRBJ2-1; 7 bases fit TRBD1. The CDR3 loop spans 14 amino acids. The V segment lost 4 bases and the J segment 3 bases; nucleotides outside the gene matches: 3. CDR3 coding DNA: TGTGCCAGCAGTTCGACAGGGAACTACAATGAGCAGTTCTTC. The encoded protein is CASSSTGNYNEQFF.

The rearrangement joins TRBV7-2 to TRBJ2-5, with TRBD1 identical over 7 bases. V was clipped by 0 bases and J by 5 bases; unmatched bases: 6. The CDR3 runs to 15 residues. CDR1 and CDR2 (germline): SGHTA, FQGNSA. The CDR3 is CASSLALQGVETQYF. CDR3 nucleotides: TGTGCCAGCAGCTTAGCGCTTCAGGGGGTGGAGACCCAGTACTTC.